The entry below describes one T cell receptor (beta chain). The antigen it binds to is not known. Per-base quality was not reported, and no clone a single base away is much larger than it. The cysteine opens and the phenylalanine closes a CDR3 of 12 amino acids. Left in the record is the CDR3 DNA by itself, 36 bases read in frame from the first base. Per the germline V gene (reference sequence), LNHDA is the CDR1 and SQIVND is the CDR2. V is shortened by 5 bases, J by 4 bases, and the region joining them spans 6 bases. The data originate from a study of blood T cell repertoires in COVID-19 (dated by TCRdb to the early 2020s). As for the study more broadly: The collaborator samples originated in the United States, Italy and Spain and spanned the acute and convalescent phases of COVID-19. The material from the prospective study consisted of cDNA or gDNA derived from T cells, B-cell-depleted T cells, or PBMCs. Deeply sampled blood TCRbeta repertoires from subjects exposed to, actively infected with, or recovered from COVID-19 were included in the dataset. The repertoires were released in a freely available public database meant as a resource for research on the immune response to SARS-CoV-2. The samples were drawn from the first 160 participants of the ongoing ImmuneRACE study and from over 950 subjects provided by 6 global collaborators. Nearly every sample came with metadata listing a de-identified subject ID, COVID-19 status, age in years and sex. Where available, HLA class I and class II types were taken from metadata supplied by the sample provider and were not determined by assay-based typing.

One collaborating source in Seattle enrolled patients while the patients were actively infected and followed the patients over time throughout the course of disease. Collaborating institutions collected whole blood in K2EDTA tubes following their own protocols. For TCRbeta analysis, collaborators shipped samples in one of three forms: frozen whole blood, isolated PBMCs, or DNA extracted from either of those sample types. General study outcomes and caveats: The amount of clinical and demographic metadata varied by source and participant and was provided uncurated.

The immunoSEQ Assay, a bias-controlled multiplex PCR, was used to amplify TCRbeta CDR3 regions from genomic DNA. Concerning the study's data processing: The number of nucleated cells in each sample was estimated from the amplification of reference gene primers within the assay. Sequence reads were collapsed and filtered to measure the absolute abundance of every unique TCRbeta CDR3 rearrangement. For each sample, productive Simpson clonality was calculated as the square root of Simpson's diversity index over productive rearrangements. The source is immuneACCESS, and TCRdb retained only in-frame sequences with V and J called. Part of the clones is not carried over; for the studies checked, unresolved V genes explain less than half of this, and the remainder is unexplained. Clone size and the V and J calls come from that table; the DNA yielded D and trimming. Across this sample there are 150,000 to 200,000 clones, with around 79% seen only once. Clones ranked in the top ten supply around 6% of the sample.

The sequence came from a middle-aged woman with COVID-19, enrolled during active disease. What was sequenced was peripheral blood. The rearranged segments are TRBV19 and TRBJ1-5, with no D gene named confidently. At the DNA level, the sequence is TGTGCCAGTAGTCAACAAAATCAGCCCCAGCATTTT. Its amino acids are CASSQQNQPQHF.